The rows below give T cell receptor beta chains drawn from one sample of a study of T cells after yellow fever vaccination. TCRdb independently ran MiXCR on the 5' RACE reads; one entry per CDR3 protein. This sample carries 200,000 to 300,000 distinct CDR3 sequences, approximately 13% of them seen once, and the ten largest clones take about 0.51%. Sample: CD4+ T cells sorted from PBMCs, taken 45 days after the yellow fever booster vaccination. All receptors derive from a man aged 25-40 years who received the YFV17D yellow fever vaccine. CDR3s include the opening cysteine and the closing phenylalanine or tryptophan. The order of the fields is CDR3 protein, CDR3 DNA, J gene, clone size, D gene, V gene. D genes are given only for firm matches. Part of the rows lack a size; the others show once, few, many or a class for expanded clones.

CSAADHNEQFF,TGCAGTGCTGCAGACCACAATGAGCAGTTCTTC,TRBJ2-1,many,.,TRBV20-1
CSASLLAEEETQYF,TGCAGTGCTAGCCTCCTAGCGGAAGAAGAGACCCAGTACTTC,TRBJ2-5,many,TRBD2,TRBV20-1
CASSLGPRLAGELFF,TGTGCCAGCAGCTTGGGCCCCCGCCTCGCCGGGGAGCTGTTTTTT,TRBJ2-2,.,.,TRBV5-5
CANRREGPGEQYF,TGTGCCAACAGGCGGGAGGGCCCGGGCGAGCAGTACTTC,TRBJ2-7,.,TRBD2,TRBV10-3
CSASEGQLIWDFGNQPQHF,TGCAGTGCTAGCGAAGGACAGCTTATTTGGGATTTCGGCAATCAGCCCCAGCATTTT,TRBJ1-5,.,.,TRBV20-1
CASRPSVGEQYF,TGTGCCAGCCGCCCTTCGGTCGGCGAGCAGTACTTC,TRBJ2-7,many,.,TRBV6-5
CASGKGLAGFNEQFF,TGTGCTAGTGGTAAGGGACTAGCGGGGTTCAATGAGCAGTTCTTC,TRBJ2-1,.,TRBD2,TRBV12-5
CSALQSSYNEQFF,TGCAGTGCGCTTCAGAGCTCCTACAATGAGCAGTTCTTC,TRBJ2-1,few,.,TRBV20-1
CATGTRGSYLYNEQFF,TGTGCCACCGGGACAAGGGGCTCCTATTTATACAATGAGCAGTTCTTC,TRBJ2-1,few,.,TRBV24-1
CASATVTSQGETQYF,TGTGCCAGCGCCACGGTTACTTCTCAAGGGGAGACCCAGTACTTC,TRBJ2-5,few,.,TRBV11-2
CASSLARTGELFF,TGTGCCAGCAGCTTAGCGAGGACCGGGGAGCTGTTTTTT,TRBJ2-2,many,.,TRBV7-2
CSARPLYRDRGGTEAFF,TGCAGTGCTAGACCACTCTACCGGGACAGGGGTGGCACTGAAGCTTTCTTT,TRBJ1-1,few,TRBD1,TRBV20-1
CASSGSAGVGNEQFF,TGCGCCAGCAGCGGCTCAGCGGGAGTAGGCAATGAGCAGTTCTTC,TRBJ2-1,.,TRBD2,TRBV5-1
CASKAGRFNEQFF,TGTGCCAGTAAAGCCGGGAGATTCAATGAGCAGTTCTTC,TRBJ2-1,.,.,TRBV19
CASIMNPSGRSPLHF,TGTGCCAGCATCATGAATCCTTCAGGCCGTTCACCCCTCCACTTT,TRBJ1-6,few,.,TRBV2
CASSLSGKGAEQFF,TGTGCCAGCAGCTTAAGCGGGAAGGGGGCTGAGCAGTTCTTC,TRBJ2-1,.,.,TRBV7-9
CASSFGLAETPPYEQYF,TGTGCCAGCAGCTTCGGACTAGCGGAGACCCCTCCATACGAGCAGTACTTC,TRBJ2-7,.,TRBD2,TRBV9
CASSLEAARRYGYTF,TGTGCCAGCAGCTTAGAAGCAGCCAGGCGCTATGGCTACACCTTC,TRBJ1-2,few,.,TRBV7-9
CASSTQGSQETQYF,TGTGCCAGCAGCACCCAGGGGTCCCAAGAGACCCAGTACTTC,TRBJ2-5,.,.,TRBV7-2
CASSHGGPRAYNEQFF,TGTGCCAGCAGCCACGGAGGGCCCAGGGCCTACAATGAGCAGTTCTTC,TRBJ2-1,few,.,TRBV7-2
CASSLDSGEAFF,TGCGCCAGCAGCTTGGATTCCGGTGAAGCTTTCTTT,TRBJ1-1,few,.,TRBV5-1
CASRSLNTEAFF,TGTGCCAGCAGGTCTCTTAACACTGAAGCTTTCTTT,TRBJ1-1,few,.,TRBV28
CASSLVRVNEQFF,TGCGCCAGCAGCTTGGTCAGAGTAAATGAGCAGTTCTTC,TRBJ2-1,.,.,TRBV5-1
CASSSRLAQYNEQFF,TGTGCCAGCAGTTCTAGACTAGCGCAATACAATGAGCAGTTCTTC,TRBJ2-1,many,TRBD2,TRBV7-6
CASSRESGVVGTQYF,TGTGCCAGCAGCCGGGAATCAGGGGTCGTAGGGACCCAGTACTTC,TRBJ2-5,few,.,TRBV7-2
CASSRGLAGGSGDEQFF,TGCGCCAGCAGCCGCGGACTAGCGGGAGGTAGTGGTGATGAGCAGTTCTTC,TRBJ2-1,few,TRBD2,TRBV5-1
CSAARLANEQFF,TGCAGTGCCGCCCGACTAGCGAATGAGCAGTTCTTC,TRBJ2-1,few,TRBD2,TRBV20-1
CAITTHREGVYNEQFF,TGTGCCATCACCACCCACAGGGAGGGGGTTTACAATGAGCAGTTCTTC,TRBJ2-1,few,.,TRBV10-3
CASSAVGITEAFF,TGTGCCAGCAGTGCCGTGGGGATCACTGAAGCTTTCTTT,TRBJ1-1,few,.,TRBV5-6
CSVEDGRTGANVLTF,TGCAGCGTTGAAGATGGAAGAACTGGGGCCAACGTCCTGACTTTC,TRBJ2-6,many,.,TRBV29-1
CASISFSLNTEAFF,TGTGCCAGCATCTCCTTTAGTTTGAACACTGAAGCTTTCTTT,TRBJ1-1,.,.,TRBV12-3/TRBV12-4
CASSQDAGHSYNEQFF,TGCGCCAGCAGCCAAGATGCCGGCCATTCCTACAATGAGCAGTTCTTC,TRBJ2-1,.,.,TRBV4-3
CSGRWYGRVGYNEQFF,TGCAGCGGTCGTTGGTACGGAAGGGTTGGCTACAATGAGCAGTTCTTC,TRBJ2-1,few,.,TRBV29-1
CASSFGLPRETQYF,TGTGCCAGCAGTTTTGGGTTGCCCCGAGAGACCCAGTACTTC,TRBJ2-5,few,.,TRBV12-3/TRBV12-4
CASSPEAGDYTTQYF,TGTGCCAGCAGCCCTGAAGCGGGAGATTATACCACGCAGTATTTT,TRBJ2-3,.,TRBD2,TRBV7-2
CASTLSGSSYNEQFF,TGTGCCAGCACCCTTAGCGGTAGCTCCTACAATGAGCAGTTCTTC,TRBJ2-1,.,.,TRBV12-3/TRBV12-4
CASSVGDSYNEQFF,TGTGCCAGCAGCGTAGGGGATTCCTACAATGAGCAGTTCTTC,TRBJ2-1,many,.,TRBV9
CASTLTGGVRNEQFF,TGTGCCAGTACCTTGACAGGGGGCGTGAGGAATGAGCAGTTCTTC,TRBJ2-1,few,TRBD1,TRBV19
CSARVGTGTSGSYRKQFF,TGCAGTGCTAGAGTGGGGACAGGGACTAGCGGGAGCTACCGTAAGCAGTTCTTC,TRBJ2-1,many,TRBD2,TRBV20-1
CASSVEPGTRYNEQFF,TGTGCCAGCAGCGTAGAGCCAGGCACCCGCTACAATGAGCAGTTCTTC,TRBJ2-1,few,.,TRBV9